This T cell receptor (beta chain) was found in a study of blood T cell repertoires in COVID-19. Study-level information: Specimens from acute and convalescent COVID-19 originated in the United States, Italy and Spain. From T cells, B-cell-depleted T cells, or PBMCs came the material, which was cDNA or gDNA.

In the original processing: Counts of nucleated cells, estimated from reference gene primer amplification, were obtained. Method: immunoSEQ multiplex PCR; TCRdb's copy keeps in-frame clones and lacks some. That table supplies the V and J calls and clone size; D and trimming were determined from the DNA. The table includes about 220,000 clones, roughly 85% detected once. Trimming removed 2 bases from V and 4 bases from J; junction bases left unmatched: 5. This CDR3 is 14 amino acids long. Germline-derived CDR1 and CDR2 are GTSNPN and SVGIG (reference sequence). The sequenced material came from peripheral blood. The receptor was isolated from a man aged 45 to 65 who had recovered from COVID-19. The V and J genes are TRBV30 and TRBJ1-2; 9 bases agree with TRBD1. CDR3 nucleotides: TGTGCCTGGAGTCTTGACAGGGGGATCTATGGCTACACCTTC. Its protein is CAWSLDRGIYGYTF.